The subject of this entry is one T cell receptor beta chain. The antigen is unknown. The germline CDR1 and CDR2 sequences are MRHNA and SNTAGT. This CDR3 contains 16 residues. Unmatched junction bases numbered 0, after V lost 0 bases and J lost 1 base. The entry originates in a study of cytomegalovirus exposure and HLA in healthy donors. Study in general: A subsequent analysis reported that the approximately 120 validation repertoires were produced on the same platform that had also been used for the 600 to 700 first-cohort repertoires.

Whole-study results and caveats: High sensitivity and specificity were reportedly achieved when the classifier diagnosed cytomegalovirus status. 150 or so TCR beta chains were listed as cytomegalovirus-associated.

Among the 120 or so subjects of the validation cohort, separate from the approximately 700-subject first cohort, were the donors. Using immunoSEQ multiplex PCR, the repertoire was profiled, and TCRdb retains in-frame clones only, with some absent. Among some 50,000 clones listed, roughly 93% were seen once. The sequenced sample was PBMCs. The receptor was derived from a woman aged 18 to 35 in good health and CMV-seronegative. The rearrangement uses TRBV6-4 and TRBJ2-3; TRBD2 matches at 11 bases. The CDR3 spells CASSDSTSGGTDTQYF. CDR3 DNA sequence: TGTGCCAGCAGTGACTCGACTAGCGGGGGCACAGATACGCAGTATTTT.